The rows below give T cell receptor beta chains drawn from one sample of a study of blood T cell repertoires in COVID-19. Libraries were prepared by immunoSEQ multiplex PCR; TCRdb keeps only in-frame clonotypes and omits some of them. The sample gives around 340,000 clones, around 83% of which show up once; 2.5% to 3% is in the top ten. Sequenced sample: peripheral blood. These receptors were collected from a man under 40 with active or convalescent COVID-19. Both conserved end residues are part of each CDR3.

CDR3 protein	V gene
CASSEAREPQHF	TRBV10-2
CASGGAGTGELFF	TRBV10-3
CASSQENRAVGYTF	TRBV4-1
CASSLGHRSTEAFF	TRBV5-5
CASSTSRGGNQPQHF	TRBV25-1
CASSLGLAGGSGEQYF	TRBV5-6
CATSRGVGQYYEQYF	TRBV15
CASSSYSGRQIHSGNTIYF	TRBV18
CASGLEEGAYEQYF	TRBV5-1
CASSSPGTANYNEQFF	TRBV6-2/TRBV6-3
CASSPRETEAFF	TRBV19
CASSYRGAGTDTQYF	TRBV11-2
CASSVDGGGSGNTIYF	TRBV9
CATSDPTGWSYNEQFF	TRBV24-1
CASGWGGGTQYDHEQYF	TRBV28
CATRGDNMDEQFF	TRBV10-3
CASSYSAREGLDTQYF	TRBV6-5
CASSARDRVTDTQYF	TRBV5-4
CASSLIQSGRFYEQYF	TRBV11-2
CATSVGTSGRTDTQYF	TRBV24-1
CASLVASGSDEQFF	TRBV28
CASSLAGGRGTEAFF	TRBV5-1
CASSLPLETQYF	TRBV7-2
CASSLTGQGNYEQYF	TRBV28
CASSLQARGLNEQFF	TRBV7-2
CASSWSSNQPQHF	TRBV7-9
CAWSRGQGNNEQFF	TRBV30
CASSLTYHSGGEQYF	TRBV7-9
CASSLNGPGIRETQYF	TRBV11-1
CASSNSGRSTDTQYF	TRBV7-2
CASSLETSGDTQYF	TRBV5-5
CSVDAGRTDTQYF	TRBV29-1
CSVEGLGTGFYGYTF	TRBV29-1
CASAQSGGFEQFF	TRBV12-5
CASSMGTGATGELFF	TRBV19
CARGTGTGYTF	TRBV7-2
CASSPEDRPDYGYTF	TRBV4-2
CASSDLTGGEETQYF	TRBV5-1
CAWSGAGWYEQYF	TRBV30
CASSFLAGEVEQFF	TRBV7-3